The subject of this entry is one TCR beta chain. Its antigen is undetermined. This CDR3 has 15 residues. The V gene's germline CDR1 is SGHRS and CDR2 YFSETQ. These data come from a study of monozygotic twins with inflammatory bowel disease. Study outcomes and limitations: Healthy twins showed more clonotype sharing with others than IBD patients, especially patients with disease activity.

Added by template switching were UMIs that each held a 6-nucleotide sample barcode. TCRdb reprocessed the 5' RACE reads, keeping one entry per CDR3 protein, no DNA. This sample's table reports approximately 120,000 distinct CDR3 sequences. V usage is TRBV5-1 and J usage is TRBJ2-1; there is no DNA to check the TCRdb D call of TRBD2. The receptor was isolated from a human donor with ulcerative colitis or Crohn's disease, or a healthy co-twin of an affected twin (not recorded which). The sample taken for sequencing was blood. The CDR3 loop reads CASSLLLGIANEQFF.